What follows describes a single T cell receptor beta chain. What it binds is unknown. Profiled with immunoSEQ multiplex PCR; TCRdb holds only in-frame clones, not every one. The sample shows about 81,000 clones, 80% to 95% of them seen only once. The CDR3 is made up of 11 amino acids. With 2 bases removed from V and 4 bases from J, the gap between germline ends came to 3 bases. CDR1 and CDR2 from the germline V gene are SGHRS and YFSETQ. This sample is drawn from a study of human versus mouse CDR3 diversity and MHC coevolution. Regarding the study as a whole: Six MHC II alleles selected the human T cells.

This chain links TRBV5-1 with TRBJ2-5; D is unclear. The specimen was naive CD4+ T cells from blood. As for subset: CD45RO-negative CD62L-positive naive CD4 T cells. This TCR was sampled from a person aged 30-69 years in good health. CDR3 sequence (DNA): TGCGCCAGCAGCTTCTCAGAGACCCAGTACTTC. Protein product: CASSFSETQYF.